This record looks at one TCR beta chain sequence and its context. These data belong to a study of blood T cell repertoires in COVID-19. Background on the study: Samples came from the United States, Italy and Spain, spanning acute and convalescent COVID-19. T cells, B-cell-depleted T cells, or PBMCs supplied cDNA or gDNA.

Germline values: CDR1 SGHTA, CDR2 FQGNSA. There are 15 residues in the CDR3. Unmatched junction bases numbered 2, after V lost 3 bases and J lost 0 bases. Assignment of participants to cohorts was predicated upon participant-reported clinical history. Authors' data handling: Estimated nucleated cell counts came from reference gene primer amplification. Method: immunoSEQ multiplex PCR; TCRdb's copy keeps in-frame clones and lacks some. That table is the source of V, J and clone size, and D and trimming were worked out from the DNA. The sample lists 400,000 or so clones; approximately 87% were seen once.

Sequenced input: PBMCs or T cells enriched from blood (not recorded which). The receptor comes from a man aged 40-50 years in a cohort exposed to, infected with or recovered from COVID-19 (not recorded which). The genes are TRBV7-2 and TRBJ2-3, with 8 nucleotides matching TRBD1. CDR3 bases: TGTGCCAGCAGCTTCACAGGGGGGAGCACAGATACGCAGTATTTT. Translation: CASSFTGGSTDTQYF.